What follows are 21 T cell receptor beta chains derived from one specimen sequenced in a study of T cells expressing NK-cell markers. No DNA is given; TCRdb re-called the 5' RACE reads and lists each CDR3 protein once. In all, the sample yields approximately 550,000 distinct CDR3 sequences. The sequenced sample consisted of blood T cells: a sorted CD56 or NKG2C T cell subset, CD4+ or CD8+ T cells, or bulk PBMC T cells (not recorded which). The receptors come from a man aged 18-30 years in good health.

The chain carries TRBV6-5 and TRBJ2-1; absent DNA, TCRdb's TRBD2 call cannot be checked. The length of the CDR3 is 14 residues. Germline V lookup: CDR1 MNHEY, CDR2 SVGAGI. Here the CDR3 reads CASTRGRSYNEQFF.

J is TRBJ1-1 and V is TRBV4-1; as DNA is missing, the TRBD1 call by TCRdb cannot be tested. In germline, CDR1 is MGHRA, CDR2 YSYEKL. The CDR3 covers 14 residues. CDR3 in amino acids: CASSQETRGRGAFF.

The genes are TRBV20-1 and TRBJ2-1; the TCRdb call, TRBD2, lacks DNA for checking. The length of the CDR3 is 15 residues. CDR1 is DFQATT and CDR2 is SNEGSKA in the germline V gene (reference sequence). The CDR3 reads CSARESPGPNWEQFF.

V usage is TRBV18 and J usage is TRBJ2-1. Germline CDR1 is KGHSH and CDR2 is LQKENI. This CDR3 has 11 residues. The CDR3 here is CASSSVDRQFF.

This chain joins TRBV12-3 or TRBV12-4 and TRBJ1-5; TCRdb gives TRBD1 as the D gene, but with no DNA this cannot be confirmed. CDR3 length: 15 amino acids. The CDR3: CASSLGRGPGQPQHF.

The chain employs TRBV6-2 or TRBV6-3 and TRBJ2-1; lacking DNA, the TRBD2 call made by TCRdb goes unchecked. The CDR3 has 16 residues. Germline values: CDR1 MNHEY, CDR2 SVGEGT. The CDR3 region is CASSDSVAGAYNEQFF.

V and J are TRBV4-3 and TRBJ2-1; TCRdb's assignment of TRBD1 cannot be checked, as there is no DNA. Germline values: CDR1 LGHNA, CDR2 YSLEER. This CDR3 has 17 amino acids. CDR3 amino acids: CASSQLSGTGAYNEQFF.

The chain recombines TRBV29-1 with TRBJ2-1; TCRdb selects TRBD1, and the lack of DNA leaves this call unchecked. The CDR3 totals 15 residues. The germline V gene encodes CDR1 SQVTM and CDR2 ANQGSEA. CDR3: CSVVRQGSSYNEQFF.

The rearrangement joins TRBV7-2 to TRBJ1-4; no DNA is available, so the TRBD1 call from TCRdb remains unchecked. CDR3 size: 14 residues. Germline V CDR1 and CDR2: SGHTA, FQGNSA. CDR3 loop: CASSWTGVNEKLFF.

The rearrangement uses TRBV14 and TRBJ1-2. The V gene's germline CDR1 is SGHDN and CDR2 FVKESK. The CDR3 is 12 residues long. CDR3 in amino acids: CASSHRLDGYTF. Looking up the rest from reference TRBV14 and TRBJ1-2 gives the full variable domain: EAGVTQFPSHSVIEKGQTVTLRCDPISGHDNLYWYRRVMGKEIKFLLHFVKESKQDESGMPNNRFLAERTGGTYSTLKVQPAELEDSGVYFCASSHRLDGYTFGSGTRLTVV.

The chain employs TRBV6-2 or TRBV6-3 and TRBJ2-1; TCRdb returns TRBD1, unconfirmable since there is no DNA. The CDR3 totals 16 residues. Looked up from germline, CDR1 is MNHEY and CDR2 is SVGEGT. This CDR3 is CASSPGTGGAYNEQFF.

This chain uses TRBV20-1 with TRBJ1-5; TCRdb picks TRBD1, but there is no DNA to check that call. CDR1 is DFQATT and CDR2 is SNEGSKA in the germline V gene (reference sequence). The CDR3 consists of 17 residues. The CDR3: CSAAGTGGMGSNQPQHF.

The chain uses TRBV7-2 and TRBJ2-2; the D call from TCRdb, TRBD2, cannot be confirmed without DNA. The V gene's germline CDR1 is SGHTA and CDR2 FQGNSA. The CDR3 is 16 amino acids. The CDR3 spells CASSPPGTRDTGELFF.

This chain connects TRBV20-1 to TRBJ2-5; the TCRdb D gene call, TRBD1, has no DNA to confirm it. The germline V gene encodes CDR1 DFQATT and CDR2 SNEGSKA (reference sequence). This CDR3 is 14 amino acids long. CDR3 sequence reads: CSAPTPRGSETQYF.

The chain combines TRBV6-2 or TRBV6-3 with TRBJ2-1; without DNA, the TCRdb call of TRBD1 cannot be checked. CDR3 length: 14 amino acids. CDR1 is MNHEY and CDR2 is SVGEGT in the germline V gene. CDR3 region: CASSFQAGADEQFF.

The chain uses TRBV7-8 and TRBJ2-1; the TCRdb call, TRBD2, lacks DNA for checking. Per germline, CDR1 SGHVS and CDR2 FQNEAQ. The CDR3 spans 18 residues. The CDR3 sequence is CASSLRVTGGRNYNEQFF.

V usage is TRBV6-1 and J usage is TRBJ2-4; no DNA is available, so the TRBD1 call from TCRdb remains unchecked. Germline V gene data show CDR1 as MNHNS and CDR2 as SASEGT. The CDR3 runs 14 residues. CDR3 in amino acids: CASTPGGAKNIQYF.

V gene TRBV6-5 combines with J gene TRBJ2-2; the TCRdb D gene call, TRBD1, has no DNA to confirm it. The germline V gene has CDR1 MNHEY and CDR2 SVGAGI. This CDR3 has 13 residues. The CDR3 here is CASSLTGVRELFF.

This chain links TRBV27 with TRBJ1-6; TCRdb outputs TRBD1, but without DNA this stays unchecked. The CDR3 is 16 residues long. Germline CDR1 and CDR2: MNHEY and SMNVEV (reference sequence). The CDR3 loop reads CASRQEVTGRNSPLHF.

The V call is TRBV29-1, the J call TRBJ1-2; checking the TCRdb D call of TRBD1 is not possible without DNA. The CDR3 sequence is 14 residues long. Looked up from germline, CDR1 is SQVTM and CDR2 is ANQGSEA. The chain's CDR3 is CSVEDRGHNYGYTF.

The rearrangement uses TRBV20-1 and TRBJ2-7; TCRdb names TRBD1, which stays unverified in the absence of DNA. Looked up from germline, CDR1 is DFQATT and CDR2 is SNEGSKA (reference sequence). This CDR3 spans 15 amino acids. CDR3 amino acids: CSARGPWTGTYEQYF.